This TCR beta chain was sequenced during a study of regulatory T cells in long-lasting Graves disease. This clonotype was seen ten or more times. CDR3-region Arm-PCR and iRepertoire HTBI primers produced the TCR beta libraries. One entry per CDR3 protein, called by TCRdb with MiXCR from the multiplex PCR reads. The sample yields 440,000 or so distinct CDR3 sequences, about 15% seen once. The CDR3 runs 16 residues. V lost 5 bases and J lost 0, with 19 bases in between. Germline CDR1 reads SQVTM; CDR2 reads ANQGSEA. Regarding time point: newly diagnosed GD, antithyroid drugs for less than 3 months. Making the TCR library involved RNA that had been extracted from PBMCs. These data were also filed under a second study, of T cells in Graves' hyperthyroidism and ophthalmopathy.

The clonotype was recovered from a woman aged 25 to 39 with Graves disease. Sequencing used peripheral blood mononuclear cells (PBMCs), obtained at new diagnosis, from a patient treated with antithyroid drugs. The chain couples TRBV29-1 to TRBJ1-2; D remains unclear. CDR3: CSVRTAMDPANYGYTF. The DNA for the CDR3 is TGCAGCGTTAGGACCGCCATGGACCCAGCTAACTATGGCTACACCTTC.